This is a list of T cell receptor beta chains from one sample in a study of control samples from healthy donors and cancer patients. Using immunoSEQ multiplex PCR, the repertoire was profiled, and TCRdb retains in-frame clones only, with some absent. The sample has about 130,000 clones, about 95% seen once. The sample was blood. These receptors came from a man aged 25 to 40 in good health. CDR3s include the opening cysteine and the closing phenylalanine or tryptophan. A D gene is named only where the DNA matches it firmly. Expanded clones get a size class; other rows say once, few or many, or leave the size out.

D,size,V,J,CDR3,DNA
NA,NA,TRBV12-3/TRBV12-4,TRBJ2-2,CASSFGWTGELFF,TGTGCCAGCAGTTTTGGGTGGACCGGGGAGCTGTTTTTT
TRBD1,NA,TRBV12-5,TRBJ1-1,CASGSPTGANTEAFF,TGTGCTAGTGGTTCCCCGACAGGGGCAAACACTGAAGCTTTCTTT
NA,NA,TRBV5-4,TRBJ1-4,CASSWGPPGHEHSTNEKLFF,TGTGCCAGCAGCTGGGGGCCTCCGGGACACGAGCACTCAACTAATGAAAAACTGTTTTTT
NA,NA,TRBV13,TRBJ2-5,CASSLGGKETQYF,TGTGCCAGCAGCTTAGGGGGGAAAGAGACCCAGTACTTC
NA,NA,TRBV28,TRBJ1-5,CASSWGRVTGTPQHF,TGTGCCAGCAGTTGGGGTCGGGTCACCGGCACGCCCCAGCATTTT
NA,NA,TRBV30,TRBJ1-6,CAWTTQEPPLHF,TGTGCCTGGACCACACAGGAACCACCCCTCCACTTT
TRBD1,NA,TRBV6-2/TRBV6-3,TRBJ1-5,CASSDGTGMAQPQHF,TGTGCCAGCAGTGACGGGACAGGGATGGCTCAGCCCCAGCATTTT
NA,NA,TRBV12-1,TRBJ2-3,CASSPDPAGAITDTQYF,TGTGCCAGCAGCCCTGATCCAGCAGGGGCTATCACAGATACGCAGTATTTT
TRBD1,NA,TRBV7-2,TRBJ1-2,CASSPQSGTGRYGYTF,TGTGCCAGCAGCCCACAGAGCGGGACAGGCCGCTATGGCTACACCTTC
NA,NA,TRBV28,TRBJ1-5,CASSLLFQPQHF,TGTGCCAGCAGTTTACTTTTTCAGCCCCAGCATTTT
NA,NA,TRBV5-1,TRBJ2-1,CASSLGVGMGNEQFF,TGCGCCAGCAGCTTGGGAGTTGGGATGGGCAATGAGCAGTTCTTC
NA,NA,TRBV6-5,TRBJ2-7,CASSYSDGTYEQYF,TGTGCCAGCAGTTACTCGGACGGAACCTACGAGCAGTACTTC
TRBD1,NA,TRBV18,TRBJ1-1,CASSTTGGGTEAFF,TGTGCCAGCTCAACGACAGGGGGAGGGACTGAAGCTTTCTTT
NA,once,TRBV27,TRBJ1-5,CASSFRVRGGLSQPQHF,TGTGCCAGCAGTTTTAGGGTCAGAGGGGGTTTGAGTCAGCCCCAGCATTTT
NA,NA,TRBV19,TRBJ1-2,CASRARQELYGYTF,TGTGCCAGTAGGGCGCGACAGGAGCTCTATGGCTACACCTTC
NA,NA,TRBV19,TRBJ2-5,CASSIVPGKQETQYF,TGTGCCAGTAGTATAGTACCGGGTAAGCAAGAGACCCAGTACTTC
TRBD1,NA,TRBV18,TRBJ1-6,CASSPLGRGQGNSPLHF,TGTGCCAGCTCACCCTTAGGCCGGGGACAGGGGAATTCACCCCTCCACTTT
NA,NA,TRBV19,TRBJ2-5,CASSDSHGETQYF,TGTGCCAGTAGCGATAGCCACGGGGAGACCCAGTACTTC
NA,NA,TRBV27,TRBJ2-7,CASSPGHGGYEQYF,TGTGCCAGCAGCCCGGGGCATGGAGGGTACGAGCAGTACTTC
NA,once,TRBV7-9,TRBJ2-3,CASSPMGADTQYF,TGTGCCAGCAGCCCGATGGGGGCAGATACGCAGTATTTT
TRBD1,once,TRBV6-4,TRBJ1-2,CASSDTDRGGYTF,TGTGCCAGCAGTGACACGGACAGGGGAGGCTACACCTTC
NA,NA,TRBV6-2/TRBV6-3,TRBJ1-1,CASSYAGRAEAFF,TGTGCCAGCAGTTACGCTGGCCGGGCTGAAGCTTTCTTT
TRBD2,NA,TRBV6-2/TRBV6-3,TRBJ2-3,CASTPDNSGGASDTQYF,TGTGCCAGCACCCCCGATAATAGCGGGGGGGCATCGGATACGCAGTATTTT
TRBD2,few,TRBV6-2/TRBV6-3,TRBJ2-7,CASSYSPTRGGYEQYF,TGTGCCAGCAGTTACTCCCCTACGCGGGGGGGCTACGAGCAGTACTTC